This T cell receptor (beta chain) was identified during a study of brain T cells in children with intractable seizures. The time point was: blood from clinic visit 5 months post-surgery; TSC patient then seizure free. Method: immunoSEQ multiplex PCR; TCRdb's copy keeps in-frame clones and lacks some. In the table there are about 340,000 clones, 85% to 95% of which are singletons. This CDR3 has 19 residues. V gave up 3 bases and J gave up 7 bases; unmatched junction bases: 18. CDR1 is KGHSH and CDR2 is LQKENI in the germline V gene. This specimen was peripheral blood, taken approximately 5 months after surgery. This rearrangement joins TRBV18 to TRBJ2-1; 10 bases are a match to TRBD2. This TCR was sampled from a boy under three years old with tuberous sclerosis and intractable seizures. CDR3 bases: TGTGCCAGCTCACCTGGTTCCGGTTTCGGACTAGCGGAGTTAAATGAGCAGTTCTTC. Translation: CASSPGSGFGLAELNEQFF. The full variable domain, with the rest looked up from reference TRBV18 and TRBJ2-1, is NAGVMQNPRHLVRRRGQEARLRCSPMKGHSHVYWYRQLPEEGLKFMVYLQKENIIDESGMPKERFSAEFPKEGPSILRIQQVVRGDSAAYFCASSPGSGFGLAELNEQFFGPGTRLTVL.